The 31 T cell receptor beta chains given below trace back to one sample, sequenced in a study of cytomegalovirus exposure and HLA in healthy donors. In the PCR, 60 Vbeta and 13 Jbeta primers were used. This table comes from immunoSEQ multiplex PCR, and its TCRdb copy is limited to in-frame clones, with some not included. Among about 160,000 clones listed, just over 75% were seen once. Sequenced: PBMCs. These receptors originate from a woman in her thirties or forties in good health and CMV-seronegative.

This clone was observed a few times. CDR3 residues: CASSLGYRGRFEEKLFF. In DNA, the CDR3 is TGTGCCAGCAGCTTAGGATACAGGGGGCGCTTTGAGGAAAAACTGTTTTTT. This chain uses TRBV7-8 with TRBJ1-4, with 9 bases identical to TRBD1. Germline V gives CDR1 SGHVS, CDR2 FQNEAQ. With 1 base clipped from V and 8 bases from J, the junction kept 11 bases outside the gene matches. CDR3 length equals 17 residues.

This chain joins TRBV19 and TRBJ1-5, with D possibly being TRBD1 (5 bases). CDR1 and CDR2 (germline): LNHDA, SQIVND (reference sequence). Trimming took off 5 bases at V and 2 bases at J, with 13 bases between the two ends. The CDR3 consists of 15 residues. CDR3 in DNA: TGTGCCAGTAGTGACGGGGGAAATGGCAATCAGCCCCAGCATTTT. Translating gives CASSDGGNGNQPQHF.

The chain joins TRBV5-4 to TRBJ1-1; D might be TRBD1 (5 bases). V dropped 4 bases and J dropped 10 bases, with 11 bases sitting between them. The germline CDR1 and CDR2 sequences are SGHNT and YYREEE (reference sequence). This CDR3 contains 11 residues. The CDR3 sequence is CASSAGLGAFF. CDR3 coding DNA: TGTGCCAGCAGCGCGGGGCTGGGAGCTTTCTTT. The variable domain in full, with the rest retrieved from reference TRBV5-4 and TRBJ1-1, is ETGVTQSPTHLIKTRGQQVTLRCSSQSGHNTVSWYQQALGQGPQFIFQYYREEENGRGNFPPRFSGLQFPNYSSELNVNALELDDSALYLCASSAGLGAFFGQGTRLTVV.

V is TRBV11-2 and J is TRBJ2-7, with 10 bases matching TRBD1. Germline V CDR1 and CDR2: SGHAT, FQNNGV. V dropped 0 bases and J dropped 4; count of bases not matched to a gene: 3. The CDR3 is made up of 15 amino acids. The CDR3 protein is CASSLEGTGVYEQYF. CDR3 DNA sequence: TGTGCCAGCAGCTTAGAAGGGACAGGGGTTTACGAGCAGTACTTC.

CDR3 residues: CASSLRSAGGPSGELFF. The CDR3 coding sequence is TGTGCCAGCAGCTTGAGGAGTGCGGGAGGGCCGTCAGGGGAGCTGTTTTTT. The chain employs TRBV5-4 and TRBJ2-2, with TRBD2 identical over 9 bases. Germline CDR1 is SGHNT and CDR2 is YYREEE (reference sequence). V dropped 1 base and J dropped 8; count of bases not matched to a gene: 12. The CDR3 covers 17 residues.

The chain uses TRBV11-2 and TRBJ2-3, with D perhaps TRBD1 (5 bases). Germline V lookup: CDR1 SGHAT, CDR2 FQNNGV. Trimming removed 1 base at V and 4 bases at J, with 9 bases between. The CDR3 length is 14 residues. In nucleotides, the CDR3 is TGTGCCAGCAGCTTAGCAGGGCAGCCAGATACGCAGTATTTT. It yields the protein CASSLAGQPDTQYF.

This clone was observed a handful of times. The chain has TRBV5-6 and TRBJ1-1, with unresolved D. This CDR3 is 16 amino acids long. V dropped 2 bases and J dropped 10 bases, with 24 bases sitting between them. CDR1 is SGHDT, CDR2 YYEEEE, per germline. The CDR3 DNA follows: TGTGCCAGCAGCTTAGGCACCGCCTGGTATGAGGGTGGAGCTTTCTTT. As protein: CASSLGTAWYEGGAFF.

This chain links TRBV7-9 with TRBJ2-3; 7 nucleotides line up with TRBD1. This CDR3 is built from 16 residues. In germline, CDR1 is SEHNR, CDR2 FQNEAQ (reference sequence). Trimming took 3 bases from V and 2 from J; bases not matched to a gene: 8. This CDR3 reads CASSLKGAQATDTQYF. CDR3 in DNA: TGTGCCAGCAGCTTGAAGGGGGCGCAGGCCACAGATACGCAGTATTTT. Combining the CDR3 with reference TRBV7-9 and TRBJ2-3 gives the whole variable domain DTGVSQNPRHKITKRGQNVTFRCDPISEHNRLYWYRQTLGQGPEFLTYFQNEAQLEKSRLLSDRFSAERPKGSFSTLEIQRTEQGDSAMYLCASSLKGAQATDTQYFGPGTRLTVL.

This clone was seen just once. The V and J genes are TRBV5-1 and TRBJ1-1; D call uncertain. CDR3 size: 15 residues. Germline V lookup: CDR1 SGHRS, CDR2 YFSETQ. V dropped 0 bases and J dropped 5 bases, with 14 bases sitting between them. CDR3 loop: CASSLERYDRTEAFF. The CDR3 DNA follows: TGCGCCAGCAGCTTGGAGCGGTACGATAGGACTGAAGCTTTCTTT.

The chain combines TRBV6-5 with TRBJ1-1; D is undetermined. The CDR3 spans 13 residues. CDR1 is MNHEY and CDR2 is SVGAGI in the germline V gene. Deletions cut 8 bases from V and 2 bases from J, with 12 bases between. The CDR3 DNA is TGTGCCAGCCGCCCACGAAGCAACACTGAAGCTTTCTTT. Its translation is CASRPRSNTEAFF.

In this sample, this clone turned up once. The rearrangement uses TRBV28 and TRBJ2-3, with 9 bases fitting TRBD2. Germline values: CDR1 MDHEN, CDR2 SYDVKM. V was clipped by 3 bases and J by 1 base; unmatched bases: 5. CDR3 length equals 16 residues. DNA for the CDR3: TGTGCCAGCAGTTTTGGCGGGAGGGAGGGCACAGATACGCAGTATTTT. It codes for CASSFGGREGTDTQYF.

The chain uses TRBV9 and TRBJ1-2; TRBD1 is a possible D gene (5 bases). Looked up from germline, CDR1 is SGDLS and CDR2 is YYNGEE. The ends were cut back, 4 bases at V and 3 bases at J, with 10 bases in the middle. This CDR3 has 13 residues. CDR3 nucleotide sequence: TGTGCCAGCAGCACCAGGGTTGACTATGGCTACACCTTC. It codes for CASSTRVDYGYTF. The whole variable domain, remainder taken from reference TRBV9 and TRBJ1-2, is DSGVTQTPKHLITATGQRVTLRCSPRSGDLSVYWYQQSLDQGLQFLIQYYNGEERAKGNILERFSAQQFPDLHSELNLSSLELGDSALYFCASSTRVDYGYTFGSGTRLTVV.

The chain combines TRBV21-1 with TRBJ2-7; the table's D gene call, TRBD1, was not cross checked with the DNA. TRBV21-1 is described as a pseudogene. The CDR3 runs 12 residues. The CDR3 coding sequence is TGTGCCAGCAGTGGCTGCTCCAGCGAGCAGTACTTC. This codes for CASSGCSSEQYF.

V and J are TRBV7-9 and TRBJ2-7; 8 nucleotides agree with TRBD1. Germline V gene data show CDR1 as SEHNR and CDR2 as FQNEAQ (reference sequence). With 5 bases clipped from V and 5 bases from J, the junction kept 8 bases outside the gene matches. This CDR3 has 14 amino acids. The CDR3 DNA reads as TGTGCCAGCAGCCGACAGGGGACGACCGACGAGCAGTACTTC. Protein: CASSRQGTTDEQYF.

V gene TRBV5-1 combines with J gene TRBJ2-1; 12 nucleotides match TRBD2. J gave up 4 bases and V 1 base, and 12 bases lay outside the gene matches. CDR3 length: 19 residues. CDR1 is SGHRS and CDR2 is YFSETQ in the germline V gene. The DNA for the CDR3 is TGCGCCAGCAGCTTGCCCCCAGGCCTAGCGGGAGGGAGTTACAATGAGCAGTTCTTC. Translating it yields CASSLPPGLAGGSYNEQFF.

This chain connects TRBV28 to TRBJ2-1; 10 bases fit TRBD2. This CDR3 is 16 amino acids long. CDR1 is MDHEN and CDR2 is SYDVKM in the germline V gene. The V and J ends lost 2 bases and 10 bases, in that order; junction bases with no gene match: 11. The CDR3, as DNA: TGTGCCAGCAGTTTAGGTCTAGCGGGAGAGATATACGAGCAGTTCTTC. Residues: CASSLGLAGEIYEQFF.

Only a few counts were recorded for this clone. The CDR3, as DNA: TGTGCCAGCAGCTTAAGGGGTTTCGGAAACACCATATATTTT. Its protein product is CASSLRGFGNTIYF. V gene TRBV13 combines with J gene TRBJ1-3; perhaps TRBD1 as D (5 bases). Germline CDR1 reads PRHDT; CDR2 reads FYEKMQ (reference sequence). The CDR3 runs to 14 residues. The V end lost 2 bases, the J end lost 4 bases, and 9 bases lay between the germline ends.

About this clone: The junction shows a germline mismatch at one end, possibly a read error. This chain uses TRBV6-4 with TRBJ2-1; 8 nucleotides match TRBD2. Per germline, CDR1 MRHNA and CDR2 SNTAGT. This CDR3 contains 15 residues. The DNA of the CDR3 is TGTACCAGCAGCCTACTAGCGGAGACTTACAATGAGCAGTTCTTC. Translated, it gives CTSSLLAETYNEQFF.

The V and J genes are TRBV28 and TRBJ2-7; a weak D match, TRBD1 (5 bases). Deletions cut 5 bases from V and 2 bases from J, with 13 bases between. Per the germline V gene, CDR1 is MDHEN and CDR2 is SYDVKM. The CDR3 has 14 amino acids. CDR3 sequence (DNA): TGTGCCAGCAGTCCGAGGACACTTGCCTACGAGCAGTACTTC. Translation gives CASSPRTLAYEQYF.

The chain joins TRBV14 to TRBJ1-4; D remains ambiguous. Trimming stripped 1 base from V and 0 bases from J, with 12 bases between. Per the germline V gene, CDR1 is SGHDN and CDR2 is FVKESK. The CDR3 is made up of 17 amino acids. The CDR3, as DNA: TGTGCCAGCAGCCAAGCCCCAGGCGTTACAACTAATGAAAAACTGTTTTTT. Encoded protein: CASSQAPGVTTNEKLFF.

In this sample, this clone turned up once. The chain combines TRBV21-1 with TRBJ2-7; the D call TRBD1 from the table was never checked on the DNA. TRBV21-1 is an annotated pseudogene. The CDR3 consists of 15 residues. The CDR3 loop reads CASSYMGTASYEQYF. In DNA, the CDR3 is TGTGCCAGCAGTTATATGGGGACAGCCTCCTACGAGCAGTACTTC.

This chain joins TRBV7-2 and TRBJ1-1; D is uncertain. The V and J ends lost 5 bases and 4 bases respectively, with 11 bases between them. This CDR3 is built from 13 residues. CDR1 is SGHTA, CDR2 FQGNSA, per germline. The CDR3 protein is CASSKIRGTEAFF. Written as DNA, the CDR3 is TGTGCCAGCAGCAAGATTAGAGGCACTGAAGCTTTCTTT.

The chain is built from TRBV5-1 and TRBJ2-3; 8 bases agree with TRBD2. V trimming: 0 bases; J trimming: 1 base; junction bases outside the gene matches: 1. CDR1 and CDR2 from the germline V gene are SGHRS and YFSETQ. CDR3 size: 15 residues. The CDR3 spells CASSLVGGGTDTQYF. The CDR3 nucleotides are TGCGCCAGCAGCTTGGTCGGGGGGGGCACAGATACGCAGTATTTT. Supplemented by reference TRBV5-1 and TRBJ2-3, the full variable domain reads KAGVTQTPRYLIKTRGQQVTLSCSPISGHRSVSWYQQTPGQGLQFLFEYFSETQRNKGNFPGRFSGRQFSNSRSEMNVSTLELGDSALYLCASSLVGGGTDTQYFGPGTRLTVL.

The chain recombines TRBV28 with TRBJ2-7, with D tentatively TRBD1 (6 bases). V lost 10 bases to trimming and J lost 3 bases, with 10 bases between them. This CDR3 has 11 amino acids. Germline CDR1 and CDR2: MDHEN and SYDVKM. The CDR3 spells CATQGIYEQYF. CDR3 DNA sequence: TGTGCCACCCAGGGGATCTACGAGCAGTACTTC.

The genes are TRBV9 and TRBJ2-7, with D possibly TRBD2 on 6 matching bases. Trimming shortened V by 2 bases and J by 7 bases, and 16 bases separated the two germline ends. The CDR3 consists of 14 residues. In germline, CDR1 is SGDLS, CDR2 YYNGEE. The CDR3 region has the DNA TGTGCCAGCAGCGTGGAGGGGCTGTCCGGGGAGCAGTACTTC. Encoded protein: CASSVEGLSGEQYF. The variable domain in full, with the rest retrieved from reference TRBV9 and TRBJ2-7, is DSGVTQTPKHLITATGQRVTLRCSPRSGDLSVYWYQQSLDQGLQFLIQYYNGEERAKGNILERFSAQQFPDLHSELNLSSLELGDSALYFCASSVEGLSGEQYFGPGTRLTVT.

This clone was observed a handful of times. The chain is built from TRBV19 and TRBJ2-3; 10 bases map to TRBD1. The junction had 10 bases not matched to a gene; V was cut back by 8 bases and J by 2 bases. The CDR3 has 16 amino acids. From germline, CDR1 is LNHDA and CDR2 SQIVND (reference sequence). This CDR3 reads CASRNPGTGVTDTQYF. CDR3 bases: TGTGCCAGTCGCAACCCCGGGACAGGGGTCACAGATACGCAGTATTTT.

This chain links TRBV9 with TRBJ2-7, with D possibly being TRBD1 (5 bases). V shed 0 bases and J shed 0 bases, with 7 bases lying between them. Germline loops: CDR1 SGDLS, CDR2 YYNGEE. This CDR3 spans 14 amino acids. The CDR3 region is CASSVVDSSYEQYF. CDR3 DNA sequence: TGTGCCAGCAGCGTAGTTGACAGCTCCTACGAGCAGTACTTC.

The V and J genes are TRBV5-1 and TRBJ2-7; 10 nucleotides agree with TRBD2. CDR3 size: 15 residues. Per germline, CDR1 SGHRS and CDR2 YFSETQ. Trimming at V came to 3 bases and at J to 4 bases, leaving 7 bases not matched to a gene. The CDR3 DNA follows: TGCGCCAGCAGCTCCCCTAGCGGGGGCGGATACGAGCAGTACTTC. This gives the protein CASSSPSGGGYEQYF. The full variable domain, rest sourced from reference TRBV5-1 and TRBJ2-7, is KAGVTQTPRYLIKTRGQQVTLSCSPISGHRSVSWYQQTPGQGLQFLFEYFSETQRNKGNFPGRFSGRQFSNSRSEMNVSTLELGDSALYLCASSSPSGGGYEQYFGPGTRLTVT.

The chain joins TRBV5-1 to TRBJ2-7, with 11 bases identical to TRBD2. Per the germline V gene, CDR1 is SGHRS and CDR2 is YFSETQ. Germline trimming cut 3 bases from V and 0 bases from J; bases unmatched to any gene: 8. This CDR3 region has 17 residues. CDR3 in DNA: TGCGCCAGCAGCTCCGGACTAGCGGGCTTCATCTCCTACGAGCAGTACTTC. Its translation is CASSSGLAGFISYEQYF. The full variable domain, its missing parts supplied by reference TRBV5-1 and TRBJ2-7, is KAGVTQTPRYLIKTRGQQVTLSCSPISGHRSVSWYQQTPGQGLQFLFEYFSETQRNKGNFPGRFSGRQFSNSRSEMNVSTLELGDSALYLCASSSGLAGFISYEQYFGPGTRLTVT.

V usage is TRBV11-1 and J usage is TRBJ1-1; D unresolved. The CDR3 spans 14 residues. Germline V gene sequence: CDR1 SGHAT, CDR2 FQDESV (reference sequence). With 2 bases removed from V and 6 bases from J, the gap between germline ends came to 13 bases. This CDR3 reads CASSLPGTVPEAFF. The CDR3 DNA follows: TGTGCCAGCAGCTTACCTGGAACAGTTCCTGAAGCTTTCTTT.

The chain links TRBV30 to TRBJ2-7, with D unclear. This CDR3 region has 13 residues. Germline V gives CDR1 GTSNPN, CDR2 SVGIG (reference sequence). The V end was cut by 1 base, the J end by 2 bases, with 9 bases between. CDR3 DNA sequence: TGTGCCTGGAGTGAGGCGGCTACCTACGAGCAGTACTTC. It translates to CAWSEAATYEQYF.